This is a list of T cell receptor beta chains from one sample in a study of blood T cell repertoires in COVID-19. Assay: immunoSEQ multiplex PCR; the TCRdb copy retains only in-frame clones and omits some. The sample contains approximately 430,000 clones, approximately 90% of which appear only once. The sequencing sample was made of peripheral blood. These receptors were taken from a woman in her thirties with active or convalescent COVID-19. Both conserved end residues are part of each CDR3. D genes are given only for firm matches. A row's size may be missing; if present it is once, few, many or a size class.

V	size	length	J	D	DNA	CDR3
TRBV7-8	NA	14	TRBJ1-1	NA	TGTGCCAGCAGCTACGGGGGGCCGAACACTGAAGCTTTCTTT	CASSYGGPNTEAFF
TRBV3-1/TRBV3-2	NA	16	TRBJ1-6	TRBD1	TGTGCCAGCAGCCAAGGCGGGACAGGGAACAATTCACCCCTCCACTTT	CASSQGGTGNNSPLHF
TRBV6-5	NA	14	TRBJ2-2	TRBD2	TGTGCCAGCTGGCTTGGGGGGGGCACCGGGGAGCTGTTTTTT	CASWLGGGTGELFF
TRBV6-5	NA	15	TRBJ1-2	NA	TGTGCCAGCAGTTGGGGGGGAGGTATAGTCGGTGGCTACACCTTC	CASSWGGGIVGGYTF
TRBV6-6	NA	14	TRBJ2-1	TRBD2	TGTGCCAGCAGTTACCCGCGGGGGGGCTTTGAGCAGTTCTTC	CASSYPRGGFEQFF
TRBV6-5	NA	13	TRBJ2-7	TRBD1	TGTGCCAGCAGAAGAACAGGGGTCCACGAGCAGTACTTC	CASRRTGVHEQYF
TRBV30	NA	12	TRBJ1-1	NA	TGTGCCTGGTCAGAACAGAACACTGAAGCTTTCTTT	CAWSEQNTEAFF
TRBV29-1	NA	13	TRBJ2-1	TRBD2	TGCAGCGCCGGGACTAGCGGGAGGAGTGAGCAGTTCTTC	CSAGTSGRSEQFF
TRBV5-6	NA	15	TRBJ2-7	TRBD2	TGTGCCAGCAGCTTGGGACTAGCGGCCACCTACGAGCAGTACTTC	CASSLGLAATYEQYF
TRBV27	NA	18	TRBJ2-7	TRBD2	TGTGCCAGCAGTTTACGGTTCGCCACTAGCGGGAGTTTTTACGAGCAGTACTTC	CASSLRFATSGSFYEQYF
TRBV7-9	NA	18	TRBJ1-3	TRBD1	TGTGCCAGCAGCTTCGTCCGGACAGGGGGCAAAACTGGAAACACCATATATTTT	CASSFVRTGGKTGNTIYF
TRBV7-2	NA	14	TRBJ2-2	TRBD1	TGTGCCAGCAGTACAGGGGGTAACACCGGGGAGCTGTTTTTT	CASSTGGNTGELFF
TRBV15	NA	15	TRBJ1-2	TRBD1	TGTGCCACCAGCAGAGATGGGACAGGGGTCTATGGCTACACCTTC	CATSRDGTGVYGYTF
TRBV9	once	15	TRBJ1-1	NA	TGTGCCAGCAGCGTCGTGCACGAGGGCAACACTGAAGCTTTCTTT	CASSVVHEGNTEAFF
TRBV27	few	16	TRBJ2-3	NA	TGTGCCAGCAGTTTATCAACAGGAATATACACAGATACGCAGTATTTT	CASSLSTGIYTDTQYF
TRBV3-1/TRBV3-2	NA	16	TRBJ2-5	TRBD2	TGTGCCAGCAGCCAAGGACTAGCGGGGTACCAAGAGACCCAGTACTTC	CASSQGLAGYQETQYF
TRBV20-1	NA	14	TRBJ2-5	NA	TGCAGTGCTAGTCCTAGCCTCGACCAAGAGACCCAGTACTTC	CSASPSLDQETQYF
TRBV10-3	NA	14	TRBJ2-1	NA	TGTGCCATCAGTGGAGTAGCGTCCCACAATGAGCAGTTCTTC	CAISGVASHNEQFF
TRBV5-3	NA	15	TRBJ2-1	TRBD1	TGTGCCAGAAGCCTCCGGGACAGGGACTACAATGAGCAGTTCTTC	CARSLRDRDYNEQFF
TRBV5-1	few	18	TRBJ2-1	TRBD2	TGCGCCAGCAGCTTGGCAGCAGCGGGAGGGCCATCCTACAATGAGCAGTTCTTC	CASSLAAAGGPSYNEQFF
TRBV19	NA	13	TRBJ1-4	NA	TGTGCCAGTACCTGGGGGCGCGGTGAAAAACTGTTTTTT	CASTWGRGEKLFF
TRBV7-9	few	15	TRBJ1-5	NA	TGTGCCAGCAGCTTATTGTCAGGGAACAATCAGCCCCAGCATTTT	CASSLLSGNNQPQHF